This record looks at one TCR beta chain sequence and its context. This clonotype was found once. No antigen is known for it. No much larger clonotype is one base removed from it; base qualities were not supplied. This entry comes from a study of blood T cells in healthy people across ages (dated by TCRdb to the mid-2010s). For the study in its entirety: In model experiments, template switching captured roughly one uniquely barcoded TCR beta cDNA molecule for every two T cells. To avoid experimental bias, donors of different ages were spread randomly across the sequencing lanes. The study measured age-related changes in TCR beta repertoire diversity using deep sequencing normalized with unique cDNA molecular identifiers. The study analyzed two additional independent replicas of 1 million unique cDNA reads from the same blood draw for two donors, one aged 18 to 29 and one aged 80 or older. Donors were grouped into four age groups: young (average roughly 16 years), middle-aged (roughly 40), aged (around 60) and long-lived (about 90).

General conclusions and limits of the study: As age increased, observed TCR beta diversity per million T cells dropped in a roughly linear way, and a significant reduction was already evident by age 40. Bulk unsorted PBMC profiling prevented conclusive comparison of naive and antigen-experienced compartments. There was a strong correlation between observed TCR beta diversity and the percentage of naive T cells measured by flow cytometry. Donor CMV infection status was unknown, potentially confounding age-related changes in expanded clonotypes. The long-lived group showed more naive CD4+ T cells, fewer expanded clones and increased TCR diversity than the aged group, suggesting age selection. Estimates of total diversity from one million sequenced T cells were regarded as lower bounds and underestimates.

Libraries were prepared through 5' RACE. TCRdb shows the sequencer as Illumina HiSeq 2500. A second PCR of about 6 to 11 cycles was performed with a sample-barcoded 5' primer and a J-beta primer mix. A template-switch 5' adaptor carrying 12 random nucleotides introduced a unique molecular identifier onto each TCR beta cDNA molecule. Each sample yielded at least 2.5 million CDR3-containing paired-end reads. First-strand cDNA synthesis was performed from all RNA using the Mint cDNA synthesis kit, with priming by a TRBC-specific oligonucleotide. After uracil-DNA glycosylase treatment, a first 18-cycle PCR used universal primers M1SS and BC2_uni_R on all cDNA. The published analysis was carried out like this. For normalization, 1 million high-quality reads were randomly selected from each sample, with every read carrying a distinct molecular identifier. Instead of being binned into consensus sequences, reads with shared molecular identifiers were discarded. MiTCR, set to a Q25 quality threshold and the strictest error-elimination algorithm, was used for CDR3 identification, clonotype clustering and error correction. A nonparametric unseen species model with Euler transformation was used to estimate a lower bound on total TCR beta diversity. The raw public data were reprocessed by TCRdb itself: fastp quality trimming at Q25, MiXCR clonotype calling, in-frame beta chains only. Rows are combined by CDR3 protein, so each entry shows the most common genes and DNA. The V and J calls were determined by TCRdb, not by the authors. The sample records roughly 1.4 million distinct CDR3 sequences, roughly 64% of which are singletons. Under 8.5% of the sample is held by the ten biggest clonotypes.

Its CDR3 holds 16 amino acids, cysteine through phenylalanine. The read is trimmed to its CDR3 DNA, 48 bases read in frame from base 1. CDR1 and CDR2 were assigned from the germline V gene as LGHNA and YSLEER. Trimming takes 1 base off V and 6 bases off J; junction bases not matched to a gene: 9. Systemically healthy Caucasian individuals from Russia, approximately 39 in total and aged roughly 6 to 95 years, were included as donors. Ten milliliters of peripheral blood were collected from each donor into EDTA-treated Vacutainer tubes. Ficoll-Paque density-gradient centrifugation was used to isolate PBMCs, with at least 6.5 million per sample. Trizol reagent was used to extract total RNA from PBMCs, with at least 6 micrograms per sample. The percentages of naive CD45RAhigh/CD27high T cells were determined by flow cytometry on a PBMC aliquot from every donor.

The chain links TRBV4-3 with TRBJ2-7, with 10 bases matching TRBD1. The source is a man aged 18 to 29 in good health. The sample taken for sequencing was blood. The DNA reads as follows: TGCGCCAGCAGCCAAGCGATGGACAGGGGGAATATCGAGCAGTACTTC. It translates to CASSQAMDRGNIEQYF.